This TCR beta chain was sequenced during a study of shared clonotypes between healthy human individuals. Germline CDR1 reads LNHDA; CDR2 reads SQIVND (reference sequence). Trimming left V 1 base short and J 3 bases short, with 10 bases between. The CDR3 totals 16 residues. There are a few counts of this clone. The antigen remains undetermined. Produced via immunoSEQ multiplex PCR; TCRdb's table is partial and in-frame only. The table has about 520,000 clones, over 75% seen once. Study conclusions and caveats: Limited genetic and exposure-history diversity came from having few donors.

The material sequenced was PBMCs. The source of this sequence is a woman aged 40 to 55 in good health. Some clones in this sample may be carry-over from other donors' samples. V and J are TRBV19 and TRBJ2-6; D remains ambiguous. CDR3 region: CASSIVRQFGANVLTF. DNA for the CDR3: TGTGCCAGTAGTATAGTGCGGCAGTTTGGGGCCAACGTCCTGACTTTC.